What follows is one T cell receptor (beta chain) and its context. The data were taken from a study of blood T cell repertoires in COVID-19. The assay was immunoSEQ multiplex PCR, and TCRdb's table has in-frame clones only and misses some. The profile shows about 200,000 clones, about 90% of them singletons. The length of the CDR3 is 15 residues. Germline assignment: CDR1 MNHEY and CDR2 SVGEGT. V lost 2 bases and J lost 11; bases outside the gene matches: 12. The chain couples TRBV6-2 or TRBV6-3 to TRBJ2-3; 8 bases map to TRBD2. The sequencing sample was made of peripheral blood. This TCR was recovered from a woman aged 50 to 60 with acute or convalescent COVID-19. The CDR3 reads CASSYGTGTRFEQYF. As DNA, the CDR3 is TGTGCCAGCAGTTACGGCACTGGGACTAGATTTGAGCAGTATTTT.